Listed below are T cell receptor beta chains from one sample, sequenced in a study of blood T cell repertoires in COVID-19. The repertoire was sequenced with immunoSEQ multiplex PCR; TCRdb's copy has only in-frame clones and lacks some. The sample has under 150,000 clones; approximately 77% are singletons. The material sequenced was peripheral blood. All receptors derive from a man older than 75 with acute or convalescent COVID-19. CDR3s include the opening cysteine and the closing phenylalanine or tryptophan. A D gene is named only where the DNA matches it firmly. Only part of the rows carry a size: once, few, many, or a class if the clone is expanded.

v_gene	d_gene	abundance	j_gene	CDR3nt	CDR3aa
TRBV4-2	-	few	TRBJ1-1	TGTGCCAGCAGCCCTTCTTCAGGGGCGAACACTGAAGCTTTCTTT	CASSPSSGANTEAFF
TRBV7-8	TRBD1	-	TRBJ1-3	TGTGCCAGCAGCTTAGAAGGTACCGGACAGGGCAGAGGAAACACCATATATTTT	CASSLEGTGQGRGNTIYF
TRBV2	TRBD2	-	TRBJ2-5	TGTGCCAGCAGTGGTCGGGTAGCGGGGGGAGAGACCCAGTACTTC	CASSGRVAGGETQYF
TRBV6-5	-	-	TRBJ1-2	TGTGCCAGCGCTAAACGGGACTATGGCTACACCTTC	CASAKRDYGYTF
TRBV27	TRBD2	-	TRBJ2-7	TGTGCCAGCAGTCCCCCCAGCGGGGGCCCGGGCGAGCAGTACTTC	CASSPPSGGPGEQYF
TRBV19	-	-	TRBJ2-2	TGTGCCAGTAGTGTGGTGGTAGCCGGGGAGCTGTTTTTT	CASSVVVAGELFF
TRBV9	-	-	TRBJ1-1	TGTGCCAGCAGCTTAAACAGGAACACTGAAGCTTTCTTT	CASSLNRNTEAFF
TRBV18	TRBD1	-	TRBJ2-2	TGTGCCAGCTCACCGCGGACAGGGCTAGACGGGGAGCTGTTTTTT	CASSPRTGLDGELFF
TRBV7-2	-	-	TRBJ1-2	TGTGCCAGCAGCTTAGGGACAGATAACTATGGCTACACCTTC	CASSLGTDNYGYTF
TRBV7-8	TRBD2	-	TRBJ2-2	TGTGCCAGCAGCTCTACTAGCGGCAGGCGTGGGGAGCTGTTTTTT	CASSSTSGRRGELFF
TRBV6-6	TRBD2	few	TRBJ2-1	TGTGCCAGCACCAAATCTAGCGGGGCCTACAATGAGCAGTTCTTC	CASTKSSGAYNEQFF
TRBV3-1/TRBV3-2	TRBD1	-	TRBJ2-7	TGTGCCAGCAGCCCCCGGGACAGGGGATTCGACGAGCAGTACTTC	CASSPRDRGFDEQYF